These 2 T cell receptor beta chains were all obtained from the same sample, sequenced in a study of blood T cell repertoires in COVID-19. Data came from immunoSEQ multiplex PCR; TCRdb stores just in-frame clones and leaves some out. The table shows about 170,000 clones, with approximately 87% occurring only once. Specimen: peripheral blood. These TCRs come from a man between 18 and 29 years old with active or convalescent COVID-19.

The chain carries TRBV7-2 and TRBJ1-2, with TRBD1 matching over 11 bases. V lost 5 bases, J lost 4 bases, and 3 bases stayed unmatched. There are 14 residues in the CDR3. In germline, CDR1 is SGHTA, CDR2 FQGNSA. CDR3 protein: CASSMDRGPYGYTF. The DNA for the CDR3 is TGTGCCAGCAGCATGGACAGGGGGCCCTATGGCTACACCTTC.

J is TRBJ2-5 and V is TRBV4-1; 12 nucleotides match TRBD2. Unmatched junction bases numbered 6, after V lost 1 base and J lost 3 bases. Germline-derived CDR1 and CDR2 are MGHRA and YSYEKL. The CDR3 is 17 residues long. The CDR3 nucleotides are TGCGCCAGCAGCCAAGGCTTGACTAGCGGGGGAGAAGAGACCCAGTACTTC. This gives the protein CASSQGLTSGGEETQYF.